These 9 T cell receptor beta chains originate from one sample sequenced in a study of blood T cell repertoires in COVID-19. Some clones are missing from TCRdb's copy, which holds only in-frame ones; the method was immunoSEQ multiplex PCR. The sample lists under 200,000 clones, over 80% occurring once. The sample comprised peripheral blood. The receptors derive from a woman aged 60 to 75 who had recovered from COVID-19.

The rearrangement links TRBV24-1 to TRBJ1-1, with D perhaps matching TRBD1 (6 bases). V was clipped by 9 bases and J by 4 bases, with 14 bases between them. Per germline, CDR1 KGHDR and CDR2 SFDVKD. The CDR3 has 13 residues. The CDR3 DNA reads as TGTGCCACCCGTAGGGGGGGCAGCACTGAAGCTTTCTTT. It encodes CATRRGGSTEAFF.

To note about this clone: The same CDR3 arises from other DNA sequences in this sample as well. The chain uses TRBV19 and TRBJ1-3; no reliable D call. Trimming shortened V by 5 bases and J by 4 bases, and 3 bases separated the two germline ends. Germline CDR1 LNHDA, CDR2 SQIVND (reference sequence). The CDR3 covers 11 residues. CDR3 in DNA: TGTGCCAGTAGTCTAGGAAACACCATATATTTT. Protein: CASSLGNTIYF.

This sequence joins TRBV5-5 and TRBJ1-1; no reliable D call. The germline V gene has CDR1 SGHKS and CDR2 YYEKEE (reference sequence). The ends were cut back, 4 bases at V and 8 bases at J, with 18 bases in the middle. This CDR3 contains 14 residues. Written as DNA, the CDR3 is TGTGCCAGCAGCAAGAGCGGGTTAGGGTACGAAGCTTTCTTT. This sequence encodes CASSKSGLGYEAFF.

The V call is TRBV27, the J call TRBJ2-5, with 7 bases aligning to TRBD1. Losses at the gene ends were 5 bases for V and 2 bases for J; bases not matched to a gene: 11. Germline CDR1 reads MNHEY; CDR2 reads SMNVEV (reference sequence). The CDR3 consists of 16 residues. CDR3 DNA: TGTGCCAGCAGTCGAACCGGGACAGCGAAGCAAGAGACCCAGTACTTC. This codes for CASSRTGTAKQETQYF.

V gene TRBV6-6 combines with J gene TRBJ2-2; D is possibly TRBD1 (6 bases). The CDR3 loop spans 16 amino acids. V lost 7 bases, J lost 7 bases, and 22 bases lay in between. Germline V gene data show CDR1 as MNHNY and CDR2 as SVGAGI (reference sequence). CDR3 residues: CASTRYRATQNGELFF. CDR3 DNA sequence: TGTGCCAGCACCCGGTACAGGGCGACCCAGAACGGGGAGCTGTTTTTT.

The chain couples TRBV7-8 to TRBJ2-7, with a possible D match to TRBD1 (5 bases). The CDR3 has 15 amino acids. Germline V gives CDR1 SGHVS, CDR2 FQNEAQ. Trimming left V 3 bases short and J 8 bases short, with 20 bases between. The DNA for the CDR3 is TGTGCCAGCAGCTTGAGTAGGGGCCCTTATTCCAAGCAGTACTTC. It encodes CASSLSRGPYSKQYF.

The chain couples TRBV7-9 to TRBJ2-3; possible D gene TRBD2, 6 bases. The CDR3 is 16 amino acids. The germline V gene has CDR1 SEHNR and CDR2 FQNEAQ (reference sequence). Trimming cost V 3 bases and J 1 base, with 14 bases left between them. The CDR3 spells CASSLEIGGGTDTQYF. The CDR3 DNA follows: TGTGCCAGCAGCTTGGAGATCGGCGGGGGCACAGATACGCAGTATTTT. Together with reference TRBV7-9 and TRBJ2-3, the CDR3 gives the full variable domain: DTGVSQNPRHKITKRGQNVTFRCDPISEHNRLYWYRQTLGQGPEFLTYFQNEAQLEKSRLLSDRFSAERPKGSFSTLEIQRTEQGDSAMYLCASSLEIGGGTDTQYFGPGTRLTVL.

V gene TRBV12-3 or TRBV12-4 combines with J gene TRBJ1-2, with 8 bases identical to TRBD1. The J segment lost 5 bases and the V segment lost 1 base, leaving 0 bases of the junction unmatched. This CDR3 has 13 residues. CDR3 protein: CASSLGTGYGYTF. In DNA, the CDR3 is TGTGCCAGCAGTTTAGGGACAGGGTATGGCTACACCTTC.

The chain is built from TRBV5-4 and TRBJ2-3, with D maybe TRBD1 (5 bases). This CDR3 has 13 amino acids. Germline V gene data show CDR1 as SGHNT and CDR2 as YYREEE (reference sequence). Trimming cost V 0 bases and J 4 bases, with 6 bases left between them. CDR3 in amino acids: CASSLAGPDTQYF. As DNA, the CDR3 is TGTGCCAGCAGCTTGGCAGGGCCAGATACGCAGTATTTT. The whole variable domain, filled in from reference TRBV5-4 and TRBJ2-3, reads ETGVTQSPTHLIKTRGQQVTLRCSSQSGHNTVSWYQQALGQGPQFIFQYYREEENGRGNFPPRFSGLQFPNYSSELNVNALELDDSALYLCASSLAGPDTQYFGPGTRLTVL.